This TCR beta chain was profiled in a study of PD-1 blockade in classical Hodgkin lymphoma. Study-wide findings and caveats: Reports described newly diagnosed patients as having lower baseline TCR diversity than healthy donors. Only CD4+ TCR diversity, not CD8+, had risen significantly by C4D1.

Method: immunoSEQ multiplex PCR; TCRdb's copy keeps in-frame clones and lacks some. The data show fewer than 15,000 clones, with about 90% seen just once and roughly 10% held by the top ten. Concerning this clone itself: What it binds is unknown.

V gave up 0 bases and J gave up 5 bases, with 13 bases separating them. CDR1 MNHEY and CDR2 SVGAGI come from the germline V gene. This CDR3 spans 15 amino acids. Following autologous stem cell transplantation, relapse occurred in every patient, and exposure to brentuximab vedotin varied. This receptor was obtained from a human donor with classical Hodgkin lymphoma. Here the sequenced sample was peripheral blood mononuclear cells (PBMCs), taken at baseline. The chain couples TRBV6-5 to TRBJ1-1; D is possibly TRBD1 (5 bases). The CDR3: CASSYSRLGGTEAFF. CDR3 DNA sequence: TGTGCCAGCAGTTACTCGAGGCTGGGGGGAACTGAAGCTTTCTTT.